The 8 T cell receptor beta chains below were found in one sample sequenced in a study of cytomegalovirus exposure and HLA in healthy donors. PCR used 60 Vbeta primers and 13 Jbeta primers. Sequencing used immunoSEQ multiplex PCR; TCRdb keeps in-frame clones, though not all of them. Found here are more than 140,000 clones, 64% of them singletons; the top ten hold over 2.5%. Material for sequencing was PBMCs. These TCRs come from a woman in her twenties or thirties in good health and CMV-seropositive.

The chain joins TRBV7-9 to TRBJ1-4; tentatively, D is TRBD1 (6 bases). The CDR3 extends over 14 amino acids. Germline loops: CDR1 SEHNR, CDR2 FQNEAQ (reference sequence). Trimming took 3 bases from V and 5 from J, leaving 10 bases between them. This CDR3 reads CASSFQQGNEKLFF. The CDR3 nucleotides are TGTGCCAGCAGCTTCCAACAGGGAAATGAAAAACTGTTTTTT.

The chain uses TRBV5-4 and TRBJ2-1; 11 nucleotides align to TRBD2. CDR1 is SGHNT and CDR2 is YYREEE in the germline V gene (reference sequence). The CDR3 totals 18 residues. V shed 0 bases, J shed 3 bases, and the junction held 8 bases outside the gene matches. As DNA, the CDR3 is TGTGCCAGCAGCTTGGCCCAGGCTAGCGGGAGGATCTACAATGAGCAGTTCTTC. Translation: CASSLAQASGRIYNEQFF.

This clone was seen a single time. This chain connects TRBV28 to TRBJ2-2; D is undetermined. The better agreement between TRBJ1-3 and the DNA end casts doubt on the J call. This CDR3 spans 15 amino acids. Germline V CDR1 and CDR2: MDHEN, SYDVKM. CDR3 bases: TGTGCCAGCAGGATCGGTCGAGGCTCTGGAAACACCATATATTTT. It yields the protein CASRIGRGSGNTIYF.

The chain combines TRBV7-9 with TRBJ2-2; D may be TRBD2 (7 bases). CDR3 size: 15 residues. V was clipped by 3 bases and J by 6 bases, with 14 bases between them. Germline CDR1 and CDR2: SEHNR and FQNEAQ (reference sequence). The CDR3 DNA sequence: TGTGCCAGCAGCTTCGATATAGGGGGGGCCGGGGAGCTGTTTTTT. Protein: CASSFDIGGAGELFF.

By frequency in the sample, this clone is medium-sized. This sequence joins TRBV10-3 and TRBJ2-1; D is unresolved. Trimming removed 6 bases at V and 1 base at J, with 7 bases between. The length of the CDR3 is 13 residues. Per the germline V gene, CDR1 is ENHRY and CDR2 is SYGVKD. CDR3 in DNA: TGTGCCATCAGAGCGTCATCCTACAATGAGCAGTTCTTC. Residues: CAIRASSYNEQFF.

The rearrangement uses TRBV5-1 and TRBJ2-7; TRBD1 might be the D (5 bases). The CDR3 contains 14 residues. Trimming shortened V by 3 bases and J by 5 bases, and 15 bases separated the two germline ends. Germline assignment: CDR1 SGHRS and CDR2 YFSETQ. In DNA, the CDR3 is TGCGCCAGCAGCTCCGGAGCAGGGATGAACGAGCAGTACTTC. Protein: CASSSGAGMNEQYF.

The chain carries TRBV9 and TRBJ1-6; maybe TRBD1 (5 bases). The CDR3 spans 16 residues. From germline, CDR1 is SGDLS and CDR2 YYNGEE. The V end lost 1 base, the J end lost 2 bases, and 10 bases lay between the germline ends. CDR3 loop: CASSVFATAYNSPLHF. In DNA form, the CDR3 reads TGTGCCAGCAGCGTATTCGCGACAGCCTATAATTCACCCCTCCACTTT.

About this clone itself: The sample holds other DNA sequences that translate to the same CDR3. J is TRBJ1-1 and V is TRBV7-9; 7 bases fit TRBD1. Looked up from germline, CDR1 is SEHNR and CDR2 is FQNEAQ (reference sequence). CDR3 length equals 14 residues. Unmatched junction bases numbered 0, after V lost 1 base and J lost 1 base. Here the CDR3 DNA reads TGTGCCAGCAGCTTAGGACAGGGGAACACTGAAGCTTTCTTT. Protein product: CASSLGQGNTEAFF.